This TCR beta chain was identified during a study of a mutant IDH1 vaccine in newly diagnosed glioma. About the research overall: Patients were given eight vaccinations, scheduled in weeks 1, 3, 5, 7, 11, 15, 19 and 23. The earlier regimen, radiotherapy, temozolomide, or both, was most often both.

Method: immunoSEQ multiplex PCR; TCRdb's copy keeps in-frame clones and lacks some. The table shows roughly 60,000 clones, with 84% occurring only once. To note about this clone: Its antigen is not known.

Time point described: week 5, during vaccination. Mutant IDH1 20-mer peptide, at 300 ug, made up each vaccine dose, with topical imiquimod. Study observations and caveats: Altogether, approximately 93% of patients exhibited vaccine-induced immune responses.

CDR1 and CDR2 (germline): SGHNT, YYREEE (reference sequence). The ends lost 6 bases at V and 0 bases at J; junction bases unmatched: 8. CDR3 length: 15 amino acids. The V gene is TRBV5-4, the J gene TRBJ1-1, with TRBD1 matching over 7 bases. This specimen was PBMCs, taken from a glioma patient whose treatment included an IDH1 peptide vaccine. This TCR came from a woman aged 45 to 65 with glioma. Written as DNA, the CDR3 is TGTGCCAGCACGGGACAGCGTTCTATGAACACTGAAGCTTTCTTT. Protein product: CASTGQRSMNTEAFF.